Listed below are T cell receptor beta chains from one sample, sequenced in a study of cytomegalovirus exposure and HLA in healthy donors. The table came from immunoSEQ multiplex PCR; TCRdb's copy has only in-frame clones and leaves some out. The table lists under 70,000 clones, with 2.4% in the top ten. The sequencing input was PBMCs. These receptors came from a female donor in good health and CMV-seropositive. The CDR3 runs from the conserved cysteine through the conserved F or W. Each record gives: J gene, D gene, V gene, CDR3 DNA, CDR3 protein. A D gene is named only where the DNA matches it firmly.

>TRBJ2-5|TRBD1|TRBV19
TGTGCCAGTAGTATGAAGAGGGACAGGGGAGAGACCCAGTACTTC
CASSMKRDRGETQYF
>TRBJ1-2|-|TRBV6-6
TGTGCCAGCAGTTACTTCTCCGGGGAGGCCGGGGTAGGCTACACCTTC
CASSYFSGEAGVGYTF
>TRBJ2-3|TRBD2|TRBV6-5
TGTGCCAGCAGTTTGGGGCTAGCGGGGGGGACAGATACGCAGTATTTT
CASSLGLAGGTDTQYF
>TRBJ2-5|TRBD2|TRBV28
TGTGCCAGCAGTGCTAGCGGGAGCACCCAGTACTTC
CASSASGSTQYF
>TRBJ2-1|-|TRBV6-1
TGTGCCAGCAGTCATGAGCGGAATGAGCAGTTCTTC
CASSHERNEQFF
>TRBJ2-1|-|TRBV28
TGTGCCAGCAGTTTTATAACCGACGCGCGGGAGCAGTTCTTC
CASSFITDAREQFF
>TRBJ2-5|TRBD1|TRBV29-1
TGCAGCGCAGGACAGGGGAGGGTAGAGACCCAGTACTTC
CSAGQGRVETQYF
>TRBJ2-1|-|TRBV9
TGTGCCAGCAGACCACAGGGTACTGGTGAGCAGTTCTTC
CASRPQGTGEQFF
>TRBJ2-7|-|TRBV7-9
TGTGCCAGCAGCTTAGGCCGGGTAGAGCAGTACTTC
CASSLGRVEQYF
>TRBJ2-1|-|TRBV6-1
TGTGCCAGCAGACTAGAGGGAGGCGATGAGCAGTTCTTC
CASRLEGGDEQFF
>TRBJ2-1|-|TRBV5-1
TGCGCCAGCAGCGTCCAAGCGGGGAGGGGGGAGGATGAGCAGTTCTTC
CASSVQAGRGEDEQFF
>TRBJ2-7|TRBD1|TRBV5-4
TGTGCCAGCAGTCGAGACAGGGGTGGTGAGCAGTACTTC
CASSRDRGGEQYF
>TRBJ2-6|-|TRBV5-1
TGCGCCAGCAGCTTGTCCTTAGGAGGTGCTGGGGCCAACGTCCTGACTTTC
CASSLSLGGAGANVLTF
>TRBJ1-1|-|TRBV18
TGTGCCAGCTCATTCGACACTGAAGCTTTCTTT
CASSFDTEAFF
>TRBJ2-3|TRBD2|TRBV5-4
TGTGCCAGCAGCTTACGAACTAGCGGGGGTACAGCGGATACGCAGTATTTT
CASSLRTSGGTADTQYF
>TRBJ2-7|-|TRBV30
TGTGCCTGGGACCACGGGGCAGGGACACTTTCCTACGAGCAGTACTTC
CAWDHGAGTLSYEQYF
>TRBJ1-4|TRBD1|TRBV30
TGTGCCTGGAGCGGGACAGGTTCTCCAACTAATGAAAAACTGTTTTTT
CAWSGTGSPTNEKLFF
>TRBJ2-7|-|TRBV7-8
TGTGCCAGCAGCATGCAGATCGGGCAGGGCTACGAGCAGTACTTC
CASSMQIGQGYEQYF
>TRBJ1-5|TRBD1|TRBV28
TGTGCCAGCGGGGCAGGGGGTCAGCCCCAGCATTTT
CASGAGGQPQHF
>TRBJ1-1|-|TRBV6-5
TGTGCCAGCAGTCAAACAGGGAGAACGAACACTGAAGCTTTCTTT
CASSQTGRTNTEAFF
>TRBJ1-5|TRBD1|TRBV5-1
TGCGCCAGCAGCCCGGACAGGGGGTTCCAGCCCCAGCATTTT
CASSPDRGFQPQHF
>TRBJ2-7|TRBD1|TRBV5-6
TGTGCCAGCAGCTTGACCTATGGGACAGGGGCCTACGAGCAGTACTTC
CASSLTYGTGAYEQYF
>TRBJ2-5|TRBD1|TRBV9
TGTGCCAGCAGCGCGGGACCGGGACAGATGCAAGAGACCCAGTACTTC
CASSAGPGQMQETQYF
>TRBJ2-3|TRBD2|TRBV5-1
TGCGCCAGCAGCCCGACACTAGCGGGGGGTTACACAGATACGCAGTATTTT
CASSPTLAGGYTDTQYF
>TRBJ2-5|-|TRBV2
TGTGCCAGCAGTGTACCGGGGAAACAAGAGACCCAGTACTTC
CASSVPGKQETQYF
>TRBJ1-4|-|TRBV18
TGTGCCAGCTCACCAGGGCGGGGAACTAATGAAAAACTGTTTTTT
CASSPGRGTNEKLFF
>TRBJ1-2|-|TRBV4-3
TGCGCCAGCAGCCAAGATCGCAGGTACTCAGGTGGCTACACCTTC
CASSQDRRYSGGYTF
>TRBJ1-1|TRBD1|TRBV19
TGTGCCAGTAGTATACGGCGGGGACAGGGGGCCCTGAACACTGAAGCTTTCTTT
CASSIRRGQGALNTEAFF